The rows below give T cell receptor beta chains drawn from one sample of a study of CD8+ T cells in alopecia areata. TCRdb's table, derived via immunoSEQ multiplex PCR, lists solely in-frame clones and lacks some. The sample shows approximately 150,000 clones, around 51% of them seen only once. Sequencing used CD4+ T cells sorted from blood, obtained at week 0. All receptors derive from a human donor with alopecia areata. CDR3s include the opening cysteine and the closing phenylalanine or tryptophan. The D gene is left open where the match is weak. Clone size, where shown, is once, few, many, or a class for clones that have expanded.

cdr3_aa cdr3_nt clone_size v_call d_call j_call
CARSGGQGPNEQFF TGTGCCCGGAGCGGGGGGCAGGGCCCCAATGAGCAGTTCTTC . TRBV30 TRBD2 TRBJ2-1
CASSQGGNTGELFF TGTGCCAGCAGTCAGGGGGGTAACACCGGGGAGCTGTTTTTT few TRBV11-2 . TRBJ2-2
CSAPNLGLAGEEETQYF TGCAGCGCCCCGAATCTGGGACTAGCGGGAGAGGAAGAGACCCAGTACTTC . TRBV29-1 TRBD2 TRBJ2-5
CASSSRPGGDSTDTQYF TGCGCCAGCAGCTCCCGCCCGGGGGGAGATAGCACAGATACGCAGTATTTT once TRBV5-1 TRBD2 TRBJ2-3
CASSDVQAGGTDTQYF TGTGCCAGCAGTGATGTCCAAGCGGGAGGCACAGATACGCAGTATTTT . TRBV25-1 TRBD2 TRBJ2-3
CSVVPVGTRTQYF TGCAGCGTTGTCCCTGTTGGGACAAGGACCCAGTACTTC . TRBV29-1 . TRBJ2-5
CASSQDTQQGYGYTF TGTGCCAGCAGCCAAGATACCCAACAGGGCTATGGCTACACCTTC . TRBV11-2 . TRBJ1-2
CASSPFSDRANASRGYTF TGTGCCAGCTCACCATTCTCAGACAGGGCGAATGCTTCTCGAGGCTACACCTTC few TRBV18 TRBD1 TRBJ1-2
CASSDMDRGWRETQYF TGTGCCAGCAGCGATATGGACAGGGGCTGGCGGGAGACCCAGTACTTC few TRBV5-4 TRBD1 TRBJ2-5
CASSRGQDPNYGYTF TGTGCCAGTAGTAGGGGGCAGGACCCTAACTATGGCTACACCTTC . TRBV19 . TRBJ1-2